The rows below give T cell receptor beta chains drawn from one sample of a study of blood T cell repertoires in COVID-19. Method: immunoSEQ multiplex PCR; TCRdb's copy keeps in-frame clones and lacks some. The data show some 310,000 clones, over 75% seen once. The source material was peripheral blood. The receptors originated from a man aged 45 to 65 with active or convalescent COVID-19. Each CDR3 is given with its conserved first and last residue. The order of the fields is CDR3 length, D gene, V gene, clone size, J gene, CDR3 DNA, CDR3 protein. A D gene is named only where the DNA matches it firmly. Rows may omit the clone size; those that give it use once, few, many or a size class.

15	TRBD1	TRBV23-1	-	TRBJ1-5	TGCGCCAGGGTCAGACAGGGGGGGAAAGCTCAGCCCCAGCATTTT	CARVRQGGKAQPQHF
15	TRBD2	TRBV10-2	-	TRBJ2-5	TGCGCCAGCAGTGACCGGCTAGCGGCGCAAGAGACCCAGTACTTC	CASSDRLAAQETQYF
15	TRBD1	TRBV7-2	-	TRBJ1-2	TGTGCCAGCAGCCCTCCGGGACAGGGGAGTCATGGCTACACCTTC	CASSPPGQGSHGYTF
13	-	TRBV28	few	TRBJ1-4	TGTGCCAGCAGTTTATCAGGAAGTGAAAAACTGTTTTTT	CASSLSGSEKLFF
14	TRBD1	TRBV5-1	-	TRBJ1-2	TGCGCCAGCACCCTAACCGGGACAGACTATGGCTACACCTTC	CASTLTGTDYGYTF
15	TRBD2	TRBV9	few	TRBJ2-3	TGTGCCAGCAGCGCGACTAGCGGCCTCACAGATACGCAGTATTTT	CASSATSGLTDTQYF
16	TRBD2	TRBV4-2	-	TRBJ2-3	TGTGCCAGCAGCCTAAGGGGCGGGAGTGAAACAGATACGCAGTATTTT	CASSLRGGSETDTQYF
14	TRBD1	TRBV4-3	once	TRBJ1-4	TGCGCCAGCAGCCAAGGACAGGGCATGGAAAAACTGTTTTTT	CASSQGQGMEKLFF
16	TRBD2	TRBV6-2/TRBV6-3	-	TRBJ2-2	TGTGCCAGCAGTACCCGGACTAGCGCGAACACCGGGGAGCTGTTTTTT	CASSTRTSANTGELFF
15	-	TRBV7-8	-	TRBJ1-3	TGTGCCAGCAGCCCTACAGGATTTTCTGGAAACACCATATATTTT	CASSPTGFSGNTIYF
15	TRBD1	TRBV4-1	-	TRBJ1-1	TGCGCCAGCAGCCTTGGGGAACAGGGGGGGACTGAAGCTTTCTTT	CASSLGEQGGTEAFF
15	-	TRBV18	-	TRBJ1-4	TGTGCCAGCTCTCTCAGGGGCAGGCCTAATGAAAAACTGTTTTTT	CASSLRGRPNEKLFF
15	TRBD2	TRBV6-1	-	TRBJ2-7	TGTGCCAGCAGTGAAGGGGCTAGCGGGGATTACGAGCAGTACTTC	CASSEGASGDYEQYF
15	TRBD1	TRBV28	once	TRBJ1-1	TGTGCCAGCAGGCCGGACAGGGGGCGCAACACTGAAGCTTTCTTT	CASRPDRGRNTEAFF
15	TRBD1	TRBV2	few	TRBJ2-7	TGTGCCAGCAGTCCGCGGACAGGGGTATCCTACGAGCAGTACTTC	CASSPRTGVSYEQYF
19	-	TRBV23-1	-	TRBJ1-2	TGCGCCAGCAGTCACCGCGGCGCGCCCATAAATCCGCCTAACTATGGCTACACCTTC	CASSHRGAPINPPNYGYTF
15	-	TRBV12-5	-	TRBJ2-3	TGTGCTAGTGGTCGGGGGGACACTACCACAGATACGCAGTATTTT	CASGRGDTTTDTQYF
14	-	TRBV28	-	TRBJ1-1	TGTGCCAGCAGTCTAGGAACAGCGGGCACTGAAGCTTTCTTT	CASSLGTAGTEAFF
14	-	TRBV16	-	TRBJ1-5	TGTGCCAGCAGCCCAAAGGAAGGGGGTCAGCCCCAGCATTTT	CASSPKEGGQPQHF
18	TRBD1	TRBV19	-	TRBJ1-5	TGTGCCAGTAGCAATTCCGGGACAGGGGCCTTTAGCAATCAGCCCCAGCATTTT	CASSNSGTGAFSNQPQHF
15	-	TRBV5-8	-	TRBJ1-6	TGTGCCAGCATCCCGGGGGGTTGGGATAATTCACCCCTCCACTTT	CASIPGGWDNSPLHF
15	-	TRBV6-2/TRBV6-3	few	TRBJ2-4	TGTGCCAGCAGTTTCAGGGGTTTAGCCAAAAACATTCAGTACTTC	CASSFRGLAKNIQYF
14	-	TRBV9	-	TRBJ2-1	TGTGCCAGCAGCGTACAGGGGGGAAACAATGAGCAGTTCTTC	CASSVQGGNNEQFF
14	TRBD2	TRBV30	-	TRBJ2-7	TGTGCCTGGAGTGTTAAAGCGGGGTCCTACGAGCAGTACTTC	CAWSVKAGSYEQYF
17	TRBD1	TRBV7-8	many	TRBJ1-5	TGTGCCAGCAGCCCCGGGACAGCGGGTTATAGCAATCAGCCCCAGCATTTT	CASSPGTAGYSNQPQHF
15	-	TRBV10-3	-	TRBJ1-2	TGTGCCATCAGTGAGTCAGGATTTAGGGGGTATGGCTACACCTTC	CAISESGFRGYGYTF
18	-	TRBV11-3	-	TRBJ2-1	TGTGCCAGCAGCCTTCAAGGTCCAAGGGGTACCGTCTACAATGAGCAGTTCTTC	CASSLQGPRGTVYNEQFF
16	TRBD1	TRBV5-1	-	TRBJ2-7	TGCGCCAGCAGCTCCTCCCCCGGACAGGGGGTGTACGAGCAGTACTTC	CASSSSPGQGVYEQYF
14	-	TRBV7-2	-	TRBJ1-2	TGTGCCAGCAGTTCCTCGCGGGGGAACTATGGCTACACCTTC	CASSSSRGNYGYTF
13	-	TRBV29-1	-	TRBJ2-7	TGCAGCGTTGTGCACAGACCTTCCTACGAGCAGTACTTC	CSVVHRPSYEQYF
13	-	TRBV2	-	TRBJ1-4	TGTGCCAGCAGTGGAACCTACGACGGAGAAAGGATTTTT	CASSGTYDGERIF